This TCR beta chain was retrieved from a study of blood T cell repertoires in COVID-19. Across the whole study: Collection of acute and convalescent COVID-19 samples took place in the United States, Italy and Spain. The analysed material was cDNA or gDNA that came from T cells, B-cell-depleted T cells, or PBMCs.

Per the original methods: Nucleated cell number was recorded as an estimate derived from reference gene primer amplification. Clones were read by immunoSEQ multiplex PCR, and TCRdb kept only the in-frame ones, dropping some. V and J calls and clone size are as listed in that table; D and trimming were resolved from the DNA. The sample has about 180,000 clones; roughly four fifths are singletons. The CDR3 loop spans 16 amino acids. The germline gives CDR1 MGHRA, CDR2 YSYEKL. The V gene end was trimmed by 1 base and the J gene end by 2 bases; junction bases not matched to a gene: 6. Sequencing input: peripheral blood. The chain is built from TRBV4-1 and TRBJ2-5, with TRBD2 identical over 8 bases. This clonotype was sampled from a human donor in a cohort sampled during active COVID-19. CDR3 in amino acids: CASSQAAAGGQETQYF. In DNA form, the CDR3 reads TGCGCCAGCAGCCAAGCGGCGGCGGGGGGACAAGAGACCCAGTACTTC.